The TCR beta chain described here comes from a study of blood T cell repertoires in COVID-19. Study information: Sites across the United States, Italy and Spain contributed samples from acute and convalescent COVID-19. T cells, B-cell-depleted T cells, or PBMCs provided the cDNA or gDNA that served as material.

In the original processing: The assay estimated nucleated cells by amplifying reference gene primers. Repertoires were generated with immunoSEQ multiplex PCR, while TCRdb's copy carries only in-frame clones and drops some. V and J calls and clone size are those listed in that table; D and trimming were worked out from the DNA. The sample has about 100,000 clones, 75% to 90% seen once. The germline gives CDR1 SGHDN, CDR2 FVKESK. The germline V and J ends were trimmed by 8 bases and 0 bases, with 7 bases remaining between them. This CDR3 is 13 amino acids long. Only one count was recorded for this clone.

Source material: peripheral blood. The sequence was obtained from a human donor with active COVID-19. The donor label of this sample is uncertain. The chain uses TRBV14 and TRBJ2-2; maybe TRBD1 (5 bases). The CDR3 sequence: CASSGTNTGELFF. CDR3 nucleotides: TGTGCCAGCTCAGGGACGAACACCGGGGAGCTGTTTTTT.